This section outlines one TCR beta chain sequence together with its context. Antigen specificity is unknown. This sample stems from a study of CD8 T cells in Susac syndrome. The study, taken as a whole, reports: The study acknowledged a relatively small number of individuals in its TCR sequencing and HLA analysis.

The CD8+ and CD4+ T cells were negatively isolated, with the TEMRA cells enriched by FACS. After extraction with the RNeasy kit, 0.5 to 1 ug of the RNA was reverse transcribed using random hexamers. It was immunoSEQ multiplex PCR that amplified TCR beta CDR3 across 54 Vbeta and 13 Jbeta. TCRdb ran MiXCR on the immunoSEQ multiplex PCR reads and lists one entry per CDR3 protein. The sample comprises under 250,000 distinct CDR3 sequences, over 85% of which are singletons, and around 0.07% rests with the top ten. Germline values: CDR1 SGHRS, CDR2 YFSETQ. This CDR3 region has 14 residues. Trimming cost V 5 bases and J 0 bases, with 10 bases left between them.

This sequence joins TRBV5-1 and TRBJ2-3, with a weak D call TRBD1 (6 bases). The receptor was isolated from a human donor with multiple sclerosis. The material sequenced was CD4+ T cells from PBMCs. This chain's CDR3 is CASRGQTSTDTQYF. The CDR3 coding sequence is TGCGCCAGCAGGGGACAAACTAGCACAGATACGCAGTATTTT. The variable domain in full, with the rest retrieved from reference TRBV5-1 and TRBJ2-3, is KAGVTQTPRYLIKTRGQQVTLSCSPISGHRSVSWYQQTPGQGLQFLFEYFSETQRNKGNFPGRFSGRQFSNSRSEMNVSTLELGDSALYLCASRGQTSTDTQYFGPGTRLTVL.